Below are 27 T cell receptor beta chains sequenced from a single sample in a study of T cells in Graves' hyperthyroidism and ophthalmopathy. The source material, RNA transcripts, was used to amplify TCR beta CDR3 regions. HTBI primers were used for first-round RT-PCR of the TCR CDR3. One entry per CDR3 protein results from TCRdb running MiXCR on the multiplex PCR reads. This table holds some 620,000 distinct CDR3 sequences, roughly 17% found once. The sequencing sample was made of blood. The source is a woman younger than 45 with Graves' hyperthyroidism.

There are a few counts of this clonotype. The V call is TRBV28, the J call TRBJ1-6; D uncertain. Germline-derived CDR1 and CDR2 are MDHEN and SYDVKM. This CDR3 is built from 13 residues. Trimming stripped 1 base from V and 11 bases from J, with 9 bases between. The CDR3 DNA is TGTGCCAGCAGTTTATATATGGGTGCACCCCTCCACTTT. This sequence encodes CASSLYMGAPLHF.

This clonotype appeared a single time. The chain joins TRBV28 to TRBJ1-2; D not resolved. The V end lost 2 bases, the J end lost 4 bases, and 17 bases lay between the germline ends. CDR3 length: 16 amino acids. Per germline, CDR1 MDHEN and CDR2 SYDVKM. CDR3 in amino acids: CASSLVLDGRGYGYTF. DNA for the CDR3: TGTGCCAGCAGTTTAGTTCTGGACGGACGGGGCTATGGCTACACCTTC.

In regard to this clonotype: A much larger clone lies one base from this, so it may be a read error. This chain connects TRBV2 to TRBJ2-3, with D perhaps TRBD1 (6 bases). The V gene lost 2 bases and the J gene lost 8 bases, with 14 bases spanning the gap. The germline V gene encodes CDR1 SNHLY and CDR2 FYNNEI. CDR3 length: 14 amino acids. In nucleotides, the CDR3 is TGTGCCAGCAGTGAATACAGGGAAGGAGGTACGCAGTATTTT. Encoded protein: CASSEYREGGTQYF.

This clonotype was observed many times. This chain links TRBV11-1 with TRBJ2-7, with D maybe TRBD1 (5 bases). This CDR3 is 14 amino acids long. Germline V gene sequence: CDR1 SGHAT, CDR2 FQDESV (reference sequence). Trimming took off 2 bases at V and 2 bases at J, with 10 bases between the two ends. This CDR3 is CASSLRQLPYEQYF. In DNA, the CDR3 is TGTGCCAGCAGCTTAAGACAGCTGCCCTACGAGCAGTACTTC.

This clonotype was counted many times. J is TRBJ2-5 and V is TRBV6-5; D is possibly TRBD2 (7 bases). The CDR3 has 16 residues. CDR1 is MNHEY and CDR2 is SVGAGI in the germline V gene. Between the trimmed V and J ends, which lost 0 bases and 5 bases, there was a span of 16 bases. The CDR3 reads CASSYSTAGGRETQYF. The DNA for the CDR3 is TGTGCCAGCAGTTACTCGACTGCCGGGGGGCGGGAGACCCAGTACTTC.

This clonotype was observed a few times. V is TRBV29-1 and J is TRBJ2-1, with TRBD2 matching 13 bases. From germline, CDR1 is SQVTM and CDR2 ANQGSEA. The V segment lost 7 bases and the J segment 6 bases; nucleotides outside the gene matches: 0. There are 12 residues in the CDR3. CDR3 sequence: CSGLAGGNEQFF. Written as DNA, the CDR3 is TGCAGCGGACTAGCGGGAGGCAATGAGCAGTTCTTC.

This clonotype was found many times. This chain joins TRBV28 and TRBJ2-1, with TRBD2 matching 8 bases. CDR3 length: 17 residues. The germline V gene encodes CDR1 MDHEN and CDR2 SYDVKM. V dropped 6 bases and J dropped 9; count of bases not matched to a gene: 19. The CDR3 sequence is CASRFTTGTRGMGEQFF. The DNA of the CDR3 is TGTGCCAGCAGGTTTACTACCGGGACTAGGGGTATGGGTGAGCAGTTCTTC.

The rearrangement joins TRBV9 to TRBJ2-1, with D perhaps TRBD2 (6 bases). Between the trimmed V and J ends, which lost 0 bases and 0 bases, there was a span of 7 bases. CDR1 is SGDLS, CDR2 YYNGEE, per germline. The CDR3 totals 15 residues. CDR3 coding DNA: TGTGCCAGCAGCGTAGGGGGACTCTCCTACAATGAGCAGTTCTTC. Translation: CASSVGGLSYNEQFF.

The V and J genes are TRBV27 and TRBJ2-1, with TRBD1 matching over 9 bases. Looked up from germline, CDR1 is MNHEY and CDR2 is SMNVEV (reference sequence). Trimming cost V 4 bases and J 4 bases; bases outside gene matches: 5. The CDR3 loop spans 15 amino acids. CDR3 sequence: CASSSTGGLYNEQFF. The CDR3 DNA sequence: TGTGCCAGCAGTTCGACAGGGGGACTATACAATGAGCAGTTCTTC.

This clonotype was seen many times. The chain employs TRBV27 and TRBJ1-1, with D maybe TRBD1 (6 bases). The CDR3 spans 15 residues. V was cut by 6 bases and J by 1 base, with 15 bases left in between. CDR1 and CDR2 from the germline V gene are MNHEY and SMNVEV (reference sequence). The CDR3 region has the DNA TGTGCCAGCAGCCTACAGGGAGCCAAGAACACTGAAGCTTTCTTT. It codes for CASSLQGAKNTEAFF.

V is TRBV7-9 and J is TRBJ2-1, with 7 bases that match TRBD1. Germline CDR1 and CDR2: SEHNR and FQNEAQ (reference sequence). The CDR3 has 15 amino acids. The V gene end was trimmed by 5 bases and the J gene end by 8 bases; junction bases not matched to a gene: 12. The CDR3 DNA reads as TGTGCCAGCAGCAGTTGGGTAGGGGGCAACTATGAGCAGTTCTTC. It specifies CASSSWVGGNYEQFF.

This clonotype was seen at least ten times. This chain joins TRBV2 and TRBJ2-1; D is undetermined. CDR1 and CDR2 (germline): SNHLY, FYNNEI. V lost 4 bases, J lost 3 bases, and 13 bases lay in between. The CDR3 totals 15 residues. In DNA form, the CDR3 reads TGTGCCAGCAGTGTAGGCGGAGATGACTACAATGAGCAGTTCTTC. It translates to CASSVGGDDYNEQFF. The whole variable domain, filled in from reference TRBV2 and TRBJ2-1, reads EPEVTQTPSHQVTQMGQEVILRCVPISNHLYFYWYRQILGQKVEFLVSFYNNEISEKSEIFDDQFSVERPDGSNFTLKIRSTKLEDSAMYFCASSVGGDDYNEQFFGPGTRLTVL.

This clonotype was recorded at least ten times. The rearrangement links TRBV19 to TRBJ1-5; D is undetermined. CDR3 size: 13 residues. Between the trimmed V and J ends, which lost 6 bases and 3 bases, there was a span of 9 bases. The V gene's germline CDR1 is LNHDA and CDR2 SQIVND (reference sequence). The CDR3 sequence: CASRTVINQPQHF. In DNA, the CDR3 is TGTGCCAGTAGGACGGTAATCAATCAGCCCCAGCATTTT.

Many counts were recorded for this clonotype. The V and J genes are TRBV12-5 and TRBJ1-5, with TRBD1 matching 10 bases. The germline gives CDR1 LGHNT, CDR2 FRNRAP. J was trimmed by 3 bases and V by 4 bases; bases with no gene match: 15. The CDR3 sequence is 19 residues long. The CDR3 sequence is CASGSTLPDRGLLNQPQHF. Here the CDR3 DNA reads TGTGCTAGTGGTTCGACTCTCCCAGACAGGGGGCTACTCAATCAGCCCCAGCATTTT.

This clonotype was observed a few times. The rearrangement links TRBV6-1 to TRBJ2-7, with D perhaps matching TRBD1 (6 bases). CDR3 length equals 13 residues. Per germline, CDR1 MNHNS and CDR2 SASEGT. The germline V and J ends were trimmed by 7 bases and 3 bases, with 13 bases remaining between them. DNA of the CDR3: TGTGCCAGCACTCAAGACAGGAACTACGAGCAGTACTTC. Its translation is CASTQDRNYEQYF.

The chain joins TRBV30 to TRBJ1-6, with unresolved D. CDR1 is GTSNPN and CDR2 is SVGIG in the germline V gene (reference sequence). The CDR3 extends over 13 amino acids. V lost 2 bases and J lost 7, with 9 bases in between. CDR3 DNA: TGTGCCTGGAGTTCGATCAACAATTCACCCCTCCACTTT. Translating gives CAWSSINNSPLHF.

This clonotype was observed at least ten times. V and J are TRBV7-8 and TRBJ2-3, with 10 bases identical to TRBD2. There are 15 residues in the CDR3. V lost 5 bases and J lost 4; bases outside the gene matches: 6. CDR1 and CDR2 (germline): SGHVS, FQNEAQ. The CDR3: CASSPPAGGADTQYF. The CDR3 DNA reads as TGTGCCAGCAGCCCACCAGCGGGAGGGGCAGATACGCAGTATTTT.

This clonotype was recorded a few times. V usage is TRBV18 and J usage is TRBJ2-2; the match to TRBD2 covers 8 bases. With 6 bases clipped from V and 7 bases from J, the junction kept 4 bases outside the gene matches. The CDR3 consists of 13 residues. The germline V gene encodes CDR1 KGHSH and CDR2 LQKENI. The CDR3 loop is CASSLLADGELFF. The CDR3 DNA is TGTGCCAGCTCCTTACTAGCGGACGGGGAGCTGTTTTTT.

This clonotype was seen at least ten times. V is TRBV30 and J is TRBJ2-7, with D tentatively TRBD1 or TRBD2 (5 bases each). The CDR3 covers 14 residues. Germline V gene sequence: CDR1 GTSNPN, CDR2 SVGIG (reference sequence). V was cut by 1 base and J by 2 bases, with 12 bases left in between. The CDR3 DNA follows: TGTGCCTGGAGTGACGTAGGGACCACCTACGAGCAGTACTTC. It specifies CAWSDVGTTYEQYF.

This clonotype has only a few counts. The rearrangement joins TRBV5-1 to TRBJ1-2; the match to TRBD1 covers 10 bases. From germline, CDR1 is SGHRS and CDR2 YFSETQ. The ends lost 2 bases at V and 6 bases at J; junction bases unmatched: 1. The CDR3 sequence is 13 residues long. The CDR3 is CASSFGTGDGYTF. CDR3 nucleotides: TGCGCCAGCAGCTTCGGGACAGGGGATGGCTACACCTTC.

The chain links TRBV19 to TRBJ2-5; possibly TRBD1 for D (5 bases). V was clipped by 6 bases and J by 0 bases, with 14 bases between them. The CDR3 covers 15 residues. Per germline, CDR1 LNHDA and CDR2 SQIVND (reference sequence). CDR3 coding DNA: TGTGCCAGTAGGGCCAGTACAGGCTACCAAGAGACCCAGTACTTC. The encoded protein is CASRASTGYQETQYF.

This clonotype occurred many times. The V gene is TRBV20-1, the J gene TRBJ1-5; the D gene is possibly TRBD1 (6 bases). There are 13 residues in the CDR3. Germline-derived CDR1 and CDR2 are DFQATT and SNEGSKA (reference sequence). V was shortened by 6 bases and J by 2 bases, with 11 bases between the two germline ends. For the CDR3, the DNA is TGCAGTGCAGGGGGTAAAGGCAATCAGCCCCAGCATTTT. Translating it yields CSAGGKGNQPQHF.

The gene calls are TRBV2 and TRBJ2-4; possibly TRBD1 for D (7 bases). CDR3 length equals 12 residues. From germline, CDR1 is SNHLY and CDR2 FYNNEI. The V and J ends lost 3 bases and 11 bases respectively, with 11 bases between them. DNA for the CDR3: TGTGCCAGCAGTGAGCGGGACAGATTTCAGTACTTC. Amino acids: CASSERDRFQYF.

This clonotype was detected many times. Mismatch with germline at one junction end may stem from a read error. This chain connects TRBV5-1 to TRBJ2-5; D uncertain. The germline CDR1 and CDR2 sequences are SGHRS and YFSETQ. The CDR3 is 12 residues long. In DNA, the CDR3 is TGTGCCAGCTCGCTGTACCAAGAGACCCAGTACTTC. Protein product: CASSLYQETQYF. Based on the CDR3 plus reference TRBV5-1 and TRBJ2-5, the full variable domain is KAGVTQTPRYLIKTRGQQVTLSCSPISGHRSVSWYQQTPGQGLQFLFEYFSETQRNKGNFPGRFSGRQFSNSRSEMNVSTLELGDSALYLCASSLYQETQYFGPGTRLLVL.

J is TRBJ1-4 and V is TRBV6-1; D is perhaps TRBD1 (5 bases). Germline V gene sequence: CDR1 MNHNS, CDR2 SASEGT. The CDR3 has 11 residues. Trimming removed 6 bases at V and 10 bases at J, with 9 bases between. CDR3 sequence (DNA): TGTGCCAGCAGCAGGGCTGGAAAACTGTTTTTT. Residues: CASSRAGKLFF.

The chain has TRBV18 and TRBJ2-3, with D possibly being TRBD2 (6 bases). Trimming took 4 bases from V and 2 from J, leaving 13 bases between them. Germline V gene sequence: CDR1 KGHSH, CDR2 LQKENI. This CDR3 is 15 amino acids long. CDR3: CASSQRRTTTDTQYF. As DNA, the CDR3 is TGTGCCAGCTCACAAAGACGGACTACCACAGATACGCAGTATTTT.

At least ten counts were recorded for this clonotype. The chain recombines TRBV7-8 with TRBJ2-1, with 10 bases matching TRBD2. V trimming: 5 bases; J trimming: 8 bases; junction bases outside the gene matches: 24. CDR3 length: 20 residues. The germline CDR1 and CDR2 sequences are SGHVS and FQNEAQ. CDR3 DNA sequence: TGTGCCAGCAGCCGCAGAGGCCGCCTAGCGGGAGCACCGGGGTGGGATGAGCAGTTCTTC. Translated: CASSRRGRLAGAPGWDEQFF.